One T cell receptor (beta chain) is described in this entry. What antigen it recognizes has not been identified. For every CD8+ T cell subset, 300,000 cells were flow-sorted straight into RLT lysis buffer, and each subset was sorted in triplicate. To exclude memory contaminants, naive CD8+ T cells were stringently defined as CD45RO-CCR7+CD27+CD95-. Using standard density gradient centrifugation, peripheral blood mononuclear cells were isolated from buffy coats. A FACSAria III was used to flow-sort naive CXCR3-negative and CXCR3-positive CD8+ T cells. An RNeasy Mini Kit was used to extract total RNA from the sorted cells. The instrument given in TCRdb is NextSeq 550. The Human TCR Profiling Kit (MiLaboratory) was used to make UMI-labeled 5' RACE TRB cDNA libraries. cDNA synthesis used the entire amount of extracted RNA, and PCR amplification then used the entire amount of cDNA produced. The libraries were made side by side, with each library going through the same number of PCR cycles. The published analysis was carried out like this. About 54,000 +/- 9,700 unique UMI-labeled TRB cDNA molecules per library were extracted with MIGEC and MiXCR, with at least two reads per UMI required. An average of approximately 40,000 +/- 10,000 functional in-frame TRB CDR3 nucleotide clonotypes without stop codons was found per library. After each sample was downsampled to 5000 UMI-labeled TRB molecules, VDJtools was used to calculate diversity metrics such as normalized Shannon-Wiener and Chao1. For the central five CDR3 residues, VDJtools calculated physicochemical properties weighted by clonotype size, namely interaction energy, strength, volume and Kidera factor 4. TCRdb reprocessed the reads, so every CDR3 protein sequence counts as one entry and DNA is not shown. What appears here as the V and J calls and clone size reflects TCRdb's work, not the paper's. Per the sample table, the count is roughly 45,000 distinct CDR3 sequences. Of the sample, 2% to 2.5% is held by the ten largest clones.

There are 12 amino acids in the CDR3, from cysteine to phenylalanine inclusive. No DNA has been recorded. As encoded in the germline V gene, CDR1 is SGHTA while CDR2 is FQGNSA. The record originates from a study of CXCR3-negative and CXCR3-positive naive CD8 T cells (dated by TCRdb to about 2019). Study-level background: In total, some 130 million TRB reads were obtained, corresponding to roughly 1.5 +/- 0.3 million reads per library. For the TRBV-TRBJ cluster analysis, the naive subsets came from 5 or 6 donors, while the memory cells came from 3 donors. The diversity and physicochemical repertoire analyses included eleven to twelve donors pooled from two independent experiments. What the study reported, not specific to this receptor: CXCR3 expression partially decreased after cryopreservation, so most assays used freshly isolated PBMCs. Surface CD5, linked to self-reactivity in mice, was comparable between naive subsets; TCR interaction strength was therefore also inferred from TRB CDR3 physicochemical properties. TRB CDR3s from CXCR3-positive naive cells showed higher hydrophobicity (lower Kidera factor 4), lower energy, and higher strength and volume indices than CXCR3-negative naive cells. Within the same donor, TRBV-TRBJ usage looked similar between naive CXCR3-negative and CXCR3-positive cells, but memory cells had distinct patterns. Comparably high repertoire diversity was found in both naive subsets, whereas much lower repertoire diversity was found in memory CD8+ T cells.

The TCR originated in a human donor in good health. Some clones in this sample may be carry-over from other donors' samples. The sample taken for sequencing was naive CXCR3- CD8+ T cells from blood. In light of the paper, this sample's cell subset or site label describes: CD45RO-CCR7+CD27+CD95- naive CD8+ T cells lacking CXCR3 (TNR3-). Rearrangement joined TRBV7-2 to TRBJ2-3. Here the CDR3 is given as CASSVPTDTQYF.